This T cell receptor (beta chain) was captured in a study of PD-1 blockade in classical Hodgkin lymphoma (dated by TCRdb to about 2020). With regard to the full study: Nivolumab dosing was 3 mg/kg intravenously every 2 weeks, continuing until either disease progression or unacceptable toxicity. The study used CyTOF and TCR beta sequencing to define a peripheral blood immune signature of response to PD-1 blockade in classical Hodgkin lymphoma. General conclusions and limits of the study: Baseline TCR diversity was reported to be lower in newly diagnosed patients than in healthy donors and to be lower still in relapsed/refractory patients. By C4D1, a significant rise was seen in CD4+ TCR diversity but not in CD8+ TCR diversity (p=0.0027 vs p=0.16), and the rise was most apparent among complete responders (p=0.02). Baseline diversity similar to that of newly diagnosed patients was observed in trial patients achieving complete response, whereas significantly lower diversity was observed in partial responders and progressors. Diversity was lower in patients who began nivolumab less than 1 year after ASCT, so these patients were left out of later analyses to avoid confounding by immune reconstitution. The study was limited to a single clinical trial cohort, and causes of repertoire differences, possibly disease activity or prior therapy, remained undefined.

In light of the paper, this sample's time point label describes: cycle 1 day 1 (C1D1), immediately before nivolumab initiation. Every trial patient had relapsed after autologous stem cell transplantation, and cohorts A, B and C differed in prior brentuximab vedotin exposure. The trial cohort was composed of approximately 60 patients with relapsed/refractory classical Hodgkin lymphoma, for whom complete response, partial response or progressive disease was recorded as best overall response. Single-agent nivolumab was administered to trial patients in the multi-cohort phase II CheckMate 205 trial. Best overall response was determined by an independent review committee according to the 2007 International Working Group response criteria. PBMCs from the trial were collected at three points: immediately before nivolumab initiation (C1D1), and during therapy at cycle 2 day 1 and cycle 4 day 1. Peripheral blood was collected in 8 mL Vacutainer Cell Preparation Tubes, from which PBMCs were isolated by centrifugation and then cryopreserved.

According to the germline V gene, CDR1 reads SGDLS and CDR2 reads YYNGEE. After removal of 4 bases from V and 3 bases from J, the junction retains 4 bases not matched to a gene. Reading from cysteine to phenylalanine, the CDR3 counts 15 amino acids. The DNA shown is the 45-base CDR3, in frame from base 1. This clone is characterized as medium-sized (0.01 to 0.1%). No cognate antigen has been identified for it. One base away there is no much larger clone; base qualities are not given. Genomic DNA was isolated using the Qiagen DNeasy kit from unsorted PBMCs as well as from negatively selected CD4+ and CD8+ fractions. TCR beta CDR3 regions were subjected to amplification by immunoSEQ multiplex PCR with primers that anneal to V and J segments. Amplification bias was minimized using a synthetic immune receptor repertoire, and residual bias was removed computationally after sequencing. The paper's data handling went like this. Repertoire diversity was quantified as the Shannon entropy index using custom Python scripts. Unsorted, CD4+ and CD8+ repertoires were analyzed separately, except in combined analyses where CD4+ and CD8+ sequences were merged in silico. Clonal expansion was defined as a frequency increase of at least 2-fold after treatment compared with C1D1, and clones undetected at baseline were assigned a pseudocount of 0.5. Clones with 0 or 1 copy at C1D1 were defined as singleton clones, while clones with 2 or more copies were defined as non-singleton clones. Clones expanded in unsorted samples were labelled as CD4+, CD8+ or unknown by matching protein sequences in sorted samples from the same patient. Wilcoxon tests on paired samples were used to test diversity changes from C1D1 to C4D1. The table was pulled from immuneACCESS by TCRdb, which kept in-frame rearrangements only. Such tables lose some clones; where checked, under half of the loss comes from unresolved V genes, and the rest has no known cause. V, J and clone size reflect that table, while D and trimming were determined from the DNA. In all, the sample holds nearly 25,000 clones, and roughly 80% of those were seen once. The top ten clonotypes cover 6.5% to 8% of the sample.

The sequence was collected from a human donor with classical Hodgkin lymphoma. The sequence links TRBV9 to TRBJ1-3, and 10 junction bases match TRBD1. Sequences were derived from peripheral blood mononuclear cells (PBMCs), sampled at baseline. CDR3 reads: CASSLGDRGGNTIYF. Read as DNA, the sequence is TGTGCCAGCAGCCTAGGGGACAGGGGTGGAAACACCATATATTTT.